These 24 T cell receptor beta chains were sequenced from one sample in a study of T-cell memory formation after mild COVID-19. TCRdb used MiXCR to reprocess the 5' RACE reads, holding one entry per CDR3 protein. Among 40,000 to 60,000 distinct CDR3 sequences listed, 10% to 15% were seen once. Material: PBMCs or a T cell subset sorted from them (not recorded which). The receptors come from a man younger than 35 who had mild COVID-19 (a few samples of this study predate the infection). Cell type and time point are not known.

Many counts were recorded for this clonotype. Here the CDR3 DNA reads TGTGCCACCAGCAGAGAATGGGCCGTTCCGTTCAATCAGCCCCAGCATTTT. Amino acid sequence: CATSREWAVPFNQPQHF. The genes are TRBV15 and TRBJ1-5; D is unclear. The CDR3 extends over 17 amino acids. V was pared by 0 bases and J by 3 bases, with 15 bases between. CDR1 and CDR2 (germline): LNHNV, YYDKDF (reference sequence).

This clonotype was counted only a few times. V gene TRBV10-3 combines with J gene TRBJ2-1; 12 bases fit TRBD1. The CDR3 extends over 17 amino acids. The ends lost 8 bases at V and 6 bases at J; junction bases unmatched: 14. Germline V gene sequence: CDR1 ENHRY, CDR2 SYGVKD. The CDR3 DNA is TGTGCCATCGCTGCGGGAAGCGGGACAGGGGGCCGCAATGAGCAGTTCTTC. Amino acid sequence: CAIAAGSGTGGRNEQFF.

This clonotype was seen at least ten times. The chain combines TRBV13 with TRBJ1-2, with 9 bases fitting TRBD1. Trimming at V came to 0 bases and at J to 7 bases, leaving 0 bases not matched to a gene. This CDR3 is 13 amino acids long. Per germline, CDR1 PRHDT and CDR2 FYEKMQ (reference sequence). This CDR3 is CASSLGTGGGYTF. The CDR3 nucleotides are TGTGCCAGCAGCTTAGGGACAGGGGGTGGCTACACCTTC.

There are a few counts of this clonotype. The genes are TRBV7-2 and TRBJ1-6, with TRBD1 as a possible D gene (5 bases). V was shortened by 2 bases and J by 2 bases, with 10 bases between the two germline ends. The CDR3 covers 16 residues. Germline CDR1 reads SGHTA; CDR2 reads FQGNSA. The CDR3 loop is CASSLRWGTYNSPLHF. The CDR3 DNA follows: TGTGCCAGCAGCTTAAGGTGGGGGACCTATAATTCACCCCTCCACTTT.

This clonotype was seen a handful of times. The chain uses TRBV12-5 and TRBJ2-3; no reliable D call. The germline V gene encodes CDR1 LGHNT and CDR2 FRNRAP. The CDR3 runs 13 residues. V dropped 1 base and J dropped 2 bases, with 4 bases sitting between them. The CDR3 DNA is TGTGCTAGTGGTTTGGGACTCACAGATACGCAGTATTTT. It specifies CASGLGLTDTQYF.

This clonotype was detected a few times. The rearrangement joins TRBV7-9 to TRBJ2-5, with D perhaps TRBD2 (5 bases). There are 14 residues in the CDR3. Trimming took off 2 bases at V and 1 base at J, with 8 bases between the two ends. In germline, CDR1 is SEHNR, CDR2 FQNEAQ (reference sequence). This chain's CDR3 is CASSLRRSQETQYF. CDR3 sequence (DNA): TGTGCCAGCAGCTTAAGGAGGTCCCAAGAGACCCAGTACTTC.

The V call is TRBV5-1, the J call TRBJ1-6; 7 bases match TRBD1. Trimming took 0 bases from V and 6 from J; bases not matched to a gene: 3. The length of the CDR3 is 15 residues. Germline assignment: CDR1 SGHRS and CDR2 YFSETQ. The CDR3 DNA follows: TGCGCCAGCAGCTTGGGTACAGGGGCTAATTCACCCCTCCACTTT. Protein product: CASSLGTGANSPLHF.

This chain links TRBV7-7 with TRBJ2-7, with TRBD2 matching over 10 bases. CDR3 length: 14 amino acids. The germline V gene has CDR1 SSHAT and CDR2 FNYEAQ (reference sequence). The ends lost 5 bases at V and 2 bases at J; junction bases unmatched: 3. DNA of the CDR3: TGTGCCAGCAGCCCAACTAGCGGGGCCTACGAGCAGTACTTC. It is translated as CASSPTSGAYEQYF.

This chain links TRBV11-2 with TRBJ2-2; 7 nucleotides line up with TRBD1. J gave up 0 bases and V 5 bases, and 0 bases lay outside the gene matches. Germline V lookup: CDR1 SGHAT, CDR2 FQNNGV. The CDR3 is 14 amino acids. The CDR3, as DNA: TGTGCCAGCAGCCAGGGGGCGAACACCGGGGAGCTGTTTTTT. Translated, it gives CASSQGANTGELFF.

This clonotype was picked up many times. The chain recombines TRBV7-9 with TRBJ2-7, with D uncertain. V was shortened by 5 bases and J by 1 base, with 3 bases between the two germline ends. In germline, CDR1 is SEHNR, CDR2 FQNEAQ (reference sequence). The CDR3 totals 11 residues. The DNA of the CDR3 is TGTGCCAGCAGCCTGTCCTACGAGCAGTACTTC. Its translation is CASSLSYEQYF.

This clonotype was detected many times. V gene TRBV28 combines with J gene TRBJ2-7; D remains unclear. This CDR3 has 11 amino acids. In germline, CDR1 is MDHEN, CDR2 SYDVKM. The ends were cut back, 4 bases at V and 3 bases at J, with 4 bases in the middle. CDR3 DNA: TGTGCCAGCAGTTCTCTCTACGAGCAGTACGTC. Its translation: CASSSLYEQYV.

As concerns this clonotype: Possible read error: a much larger clone is one base away. The chain uses TRBV27 and TRBJ1-5, with D perhaps TRBD1 (6 bases). Germline CDR1 reads MNHEY; CDR2 reads SMNVEV (reference sequence). This CDR3 is 15 amino acids long. DNA of the CDR3: TGTACCAGCTCCCCACTACAGGGTATTGGTCAGCCCCAGCATTTT. It is translated as CTSSPLQGIGQPQHF.

J is TRBJ2-7 and V is TRBV6-6; D perhaps matches TRBD1 (6 bases). This CDR3 has 13 residues. Germline assignment: CDR1 MNHNY and CDR2 SVGAGI (reference sequence). Trimming took 0 bases from V and 7 from J, leaving 10 bases between them. The CDR3 loop reads CASSYSTGGEQYF. The CDR3 coding sequence is TGTGCCAGCAGTTACTCGACAGGAGGTGAGCAGTACTTC.

The CDR3 DNA sequence: TGTGCCAGCAGCCTAACGGGACAGGGGTATGGCTACACCTTC. It codes for CASSLTGQGYGYTF. The V call is TRBV27, the J call TRBJ1-2, with 10 nucleotides matching TRBD1. CDR1 MNHEY and CDR2 SMNVEV come from the germline V gene (reference sequence). V dropped 6 bases and J dropped 5; count of bases not matched to a gene: 6. This CDR3 is built from 14 residues.

This clonotype rates as medium-sized (0.01 to 0.1%). V gene TRBV12-3 or TRBV12-4 combines with J gene TRBJ2-2; D unclear. The V gene lost 7 bases and the J gene lost 2 bases, with 17 bases spanning the gap. This CDR3 is 16 amino acids long. CDR3 residues: CASTHLRNINTGELFF. CDR3 bases: TGTGCCAGCACACACCTTCGGAACATCAACACCGGGGAGCTGTTTTTT.

The rearrangement links TRBV6-2 or TRBV6-3 to TRBJ2-1; TRBD2 aligns across 9 bases. J was trimmed by 16 bases and V by 5 bases; bases with no gene match: 9. Germline V gene sequence: CDR1 MNHEY, CDR2 SVGEGT. CDR3 length: 12 amino acids. The CDR3 DNA is TGTGCCAGCAGTGAAGCGGGGGGACGGAAATTCTTC. As protein: CASSEAGGRKFF.

J is TRBJ2-3 and V is TRBV4-3; D is possibly TRBD1 (7 bases). The CDR3 length is 15 residues. Germline V gives CDR1 LGHNA, CDR2 YSLEER. Trimming pared 1 base from V and 4 bases from J, leaving 12 bases between. As DNA, the CDR3 is TGCGCCAGCAGCCAAGGACAGGGCGGGGCAGATACGCAGTATTTT. As protein: CASSQGQGGADTQYF.

By sample fraction, this clonotype is medium-sized. The V call is TRBV29-1, the J call TRBJ2-3, with D perhaps TRBD1 (6 bases). Trimming left V 0 bases short and J 6 bases short, with 10 bases between. Germline CDR1 is SQVTM and CDR2 is ANQGSEA. This CDR3 is 13 amino acids long. CDR3 protein: CSVEDGGSDTQYF. The CDR3 coding sequence is TGCAGCGTTGAAGATGGGGGCTCGGATACGCAGTATTTT.

This clonotype was detected only a few times. V gene TRBV6-5 combines with J gene TRBJ1-5, with D possibly being TRBD1 (5 bases). The CDR3 covers 15 residues. The germline gives CDR1 MNHEY, CDR2 SVGAGI. Trimming shortened V by 7 bases and J by 6 bases, and 19 bases separated the two germline ends. The CDR3 sequence: CASKQRGVGGQPQHF. The CDR3 DNA reads TGTGCCAGCAAACAGAGAGGGGTGGGAGGTCAGCCCCAGCATTTT.

This chain uses TRBV7-8 with TRBJ2-3; unclear D gene. CDR1 and CDR2 from the germline V gene are SGHVS and FQNEAQ. The CDR3 is 16 amino acids. Trimming took 10 bases from V and 1 from J, leaving 21 bases between them. CDR3 residues: CATTALPTPGTDTQYF. The DNA for the CDR3 is TGTGCCACCACCGCGTTGCCTACCCCTGGCACAGATACGCAGTATTTT. Looking up the rest from reference TRBV7-8 and TRBJ2-3 gives the full variable domain: GAGVSQSPRYKVAKRGQDVALRCDPISGHVSLFWYQQALGQGPEFLTYFQNEAQLDKSGLPSDRFFAERPEGSVSTLKIQRTQQEDSAVYLCATTALPTPGTDTQYFGPGTRLTVL.

This clonotype has ten or more counts. This rearrangement joins TRBV5-1 to TRBJ1-3; D ambiguous. From germline, CDR1 is SGHRS and CDR2 YFSETQ. V lost 1 base, J lost 0 bases, and 14 bases lay in between. The CDR3 is 17 amino acids. CDR3 amino acids: CASSLNGDRSSGNTIYF. CDR3 bases: TGCGCCAGCAGCTTGAATGGGGATCGCAGCTCTGGAAACACCATATATTTT. The full variable domain, completed using reference TRBV5-1 and TRBJ1-3, is KAGVTQTPRYLIKTRGQQVTLSCSPISGHRSVSWYQQTPGQGLQFLFEYFSETQRNKGNFPGRFSGRQFSNSRSEMNVSTLELGDSALYLCASSLNGDRSSGNTIYFGEGSWLTVV.

This clonotype was observed a few times. The chain has TRBV7-9 and TRBJ1-1, with D perhaps TRBD1 (5 bases). Per the germline V gene, CDR1 is SEHNR and CDR2 is FQNEAQ (reference sequence). Trimming removed 1 base from V and 4 bases from J, with 10 bases in between. CDR3 size: 14 residues. DNA of the CDR3: TGTGCCAGCAGCTTAGGGGGGTCGGGCACTGAAGCTTTCTTT. Protein: CASSLGGSGTEAFF. Full variable domain (remainder filled in from reference TRBV7-9 and TRBJ1-1): DTGVSQNPRHKITKRGQNVTFRCDPISEHNRLYWYRQTLGQGPEFLTYFQNEAQLEKSRLLSDRFSAERPKGSFSTLEIQRTEQGDSAMYLCASSLGGSGTEAFFGQGTRLTVV.

This clonotype was observed many times. J is TRBJ2-4 and V is TRBV11-2; TRBD2 is a possible D gene (6 bases). Germline values: CDR1 SGHAT, CDR2 FQNNGV. The CDR3 consists of 14 residues. The ends were cut back, 5 bases at V and 3 bases at J, with 11 bases in the middle. CDR3 region: CASSAQGGKNIQYF. DNA for the CDR3: TGTGCCAGCAGCGCTCAGGGAGGCAAAAACATTCAGTACTTC.

This clonotype has only a few counts. The rearrangement links TRBV28 to TRBJ2-5, with a possible D match to TRBD1 (6 bases). The CDR3 totals 12 residues. V dropped 4 bases and J dropped 5 bases, with 8 bases sitting between them. CDR1 and CDR2 (germline): MDHEN, SYDVKM. The CDR3 nucleotides read TGTGCCAGCAGTTCGGACAGTGAGACCCAGTACTTC. Translation gives CASSSDSETQYF.